Below, 29 T cell receptor beta chains from the same sample are listed, as sequenced in a study of CD8 T cells in ankylosing spondylitis. TCRdb re-derived calls from the 5' RACE reads in MiXCR, one entry per CDR3 protein. The data contain about 250,000 distinct CDR3 sequences, over 30% of them singletons. What was sequenced was blood, either unsorted or a sorted T cell fraction (not recorded which). All receptors come from a male donor with ankylosing spondylitis or in good health (not recorded which).

The gene calls are TRBV27 and TRBJ2-1; D is ambiguous. The V and J ends lost 3 bases and 0 bases respectively, with 6 bases between them. The germline gives CDR1 MNHEY, CDR2 SMNVEV (reference sequence). CDR3 length equals 14 residues. The CDR3 DNA reads as TGTGCCAGCAGTTTCGAAAGCTCCTACAATGAGCAGTTCTTC. It codes for CASSFESSYNEQFF.

In its sample, this clonotype was seen many times. V is TRBV20-1 and J is TRBJ2-7, with D possibly TRBD1 on 6 matching bases. CDR1 and CDR2 from the germline V gene are DFQATT and SNEGSKA (reference sequence). V shed 1 base and J shed 3 bases, with 19 bases lying between them. This CDR3 region has 16 residues. CDR3 in DNA: TGCAGTGCTAGAGCCCCCGGGACAACTGAAATCTACGAGCAGTACTTC. Protein sequence: CSARAPGTTEIYEQYF.

CDR3 DNA: TGTGCCATCAGTGAGCCCATAGGACCTGAGCAGTTCTTC. Translation: CAISEPIGPEQFF. The chain is built from TRBV10-3 and TRBJ2-1; no reliable D call. This CDR3 has 13 residues. Germline CDR1 and CDR2: ENHRY and SYGVKD. Trimming took off 2 bases at V and 9 bases at J, with 11 bases between the two ends.

The rearrangement links TRBV6-1 to TRBJ2-3, with 10 bases fitting TRBD2. CDR1 MNHNS and CDR2 SASEGT come from the germline V gene. This CDR3 comprises 15 residues. The V and J ends lost 4 bases and 4 bases, in that order; junction bases with no gene match: 5. The CDR3 loop reads CASSGASGGADTQYF. CDR3 sequence (DNA): TGTGCCAGCAGTGGAGCTAGCGGGGGAGCAGATACGCAGTATTTT.

The V gene is TRBV12-3 or TRBV12-4, the J gene TRBJ2-4, with D possibly called TRBD1 or TRBD2 (6 bases each). Trimming removed 7 bases from V and 9 bases from J, with 13 bases in between. The CDR3 has 12 residues. Here the CDR3 DNA reads TGTGCCAGCACCACCCCGGGGGCCATTCAGTACTTC. This codes for CASTTPGAIQYF.

V usage is TRBV12-3 or TRBV12-4 and J usage is TRBJ2-3, with TRBD1 matching 12 bases. This CDR3 is 17 amino acids long. The V gene end was trimmed by 5 bases and the J gene end by 3 bases; junction bases not matched to a gene: 9. The DNA of the CDR3 is TGTGCCAGCAGTATTTCCGGGACAGGGGGCGCAACAGATACGCAGTATTTT. This codes for CASSISGTGGATDTQYF.

This clonotype was counted between two and nine times. The chain uses TRBV10-3 and TRBJ2-1, with D tentatively TRBD1 (6 bases). Germline V gene data show CDR1 as ENHRY and CDR2 as SYGVKD. This CDR3 spans 14 amino acids. V lost 4 bases and J 7 bases, leaving 14 bases between the germline ends. The CDR3 reads CAISGRGGSNEQFF. The CDR3, as DNA: TGTGCCATCAGTGGCAGGGGCGGTTCAAATGAGCAGTTCTTC.

J is TRBJ2-7 and V is TRBV6-1, with TRBD1 matching over 7 bases. CDR3 length: 14 amino acids. The J segment lost 2 bases and the V segment lost 5 bases, leaving 6 bases of the junction unmatched. Looked up from germline, CDR1 is MNHNS and CDR2 is SASEGT. CDR3 region: CASSRQGQPYEQYF. DNA of the CDR3: TGTGCCAGCAGTCGACAGGGCCAGCCCTACGAGCAGTACTTC.

This clonotype has a single count. The chain has TRBV7-9 and TRBJ2-1; 7 nucleotides align to TRBD1. Germline V lookup: CDR1 SEHNR, CDR2 FQNEAQ (reference sequence). V trimming: 5 bases; J trimming: 7 bases; junction bases outside the gene matches: 14. There are 16 residues in the CDR3. The CDR3 DNA is TGTGCCAGCAGCCTAACAGGGGAAATAATCGTAAATGAGCAGTTCTTC. It specifies CASSLTGEIIVNEQFF.

This chain joins TRBV12-3 or TRBV12-4 and TRBJ1-5; maybe TRBD1 (6 bases). The CDR3 extends over 15 amino acids. V was clipped by 6 bases and J by 0 bases, with 12 bases between them. In DNA form, the CDR3 reads TGTGCCAGCAGGCAGGGGAGATATAGCAATCAGCCCCAGCATTTT. This gives the protein CASRQGRYSNQPQHF.

The chain carries TRBV12-3 or TRBV12-4 and TRBJ2-5; D unclear. Trimming stripped 4 bases from V and 5 bases from J, with 14 bases between. This CDR3 has 14 residues. This chain's CDR3 is CASSSLRHRETQYF. The DNA for the CDR3 is TGTGCCAGCAGTTCCCTAAGACATCGGGAGACCCAGTACTTC.

This clonotype was picked up a small number of times. This chain joins TRBV20-1 and TRBJ2-3; maybe TRBD2 (5 bases). Germline V gives CDR1 DFQATT, CDR2 SNEGSKA (reference sequence). Trimming stripped 0 bases from V and 7 bases from J, with 14 bases between. The CDR3 length is 14 residues. As DNA, the CDR3 is TGCAGTGCTAGAGAAGACTACCCCATAAATACGCAGTATTTT. Translating gives CSAREDYPINTQYF.

This clonotype turned up a few times. The chain is built from TRBV5-1 and TRBJ2-1; the D is unclear. Trimming stripped 0 bases from V and 1 base from J, with 8 bases between. Germline V CDR1 and CDR2: SGHRS, YFSETQ. CDR3 length: 15 residues. The CDR3 nucleotides read TGCGCCAGCAGCTTGGCCACACAGTCCTACAATGAGCAGTTCTTC. Translation: CASSLATQSYNEQFF.

This clonotype was seen only a few times. The rearrangement links TRBV20-1 to TRBJ2-5; 7 bases map to TRBD1. Germline values: CDR1 DFQATT, CDR2 SNEGSKA (reference sequence). There are 15 residues in the CDR3. With V trimmed by 2 bases and J by 5 bases, 11 bases remained unmatched. The CDR3 protein is CSARPTGTRLETQYF. The CDR3, as DNA: TGCAGTGCTAGACCGACAGGGACCCGCCTGGAGACCCAGTACTTC.

In the case of this clonotype: One end of the junction does not line up with germline, which may come from a read error. The V call is TRBV5-5, the J call TRBJ2-5; TRBD1 aligns across 9 bases. Germline V gene lookup returns CDR1 SGHKS and CDR2 YYEKEE (reference sequence). The CDR3 sequence is 15 residues long. The CDR3, as DNA: TGTGCCAGCAGCTTGGGGACAGGGGTCCAACAGACCCAGTACTTC. Translation gives CASSLGTGVQQTQYF.

The rearrangement joins TRBV20-1 to TRBJ2-7; 8 bases are a match to TRBD2. The CDR3 is made up of 16 amino acids. CDR1 and CDR2 from the germline V gene are DFQATT and SNEGSKA (reference sequence). The ends lost 1 base at V and 2 bases at J; junction bases unmatched: 10. The CDR3 region is CSARGFDSGVPYEQYF. Here the CDR3 DNA reads TGCAGTGCTAGAGGGTTTGATAGCGGGGTACCCTACGAGCAGTACTTC.

The CDR3 DNA reads as TGCAGTGCTAGCCCTACAGGCGGGGGGGCGTGGGAGACCCAGTACTTC. Protein product: CSASPTGGGAWETQYF. The chain employs TRBV20-1 and TRBJ2-5, with 9 bases matching TRBD2. The CDR3 contains 16 residues. Germline V gene sequence: CDR1 DFQATT, CDR2 SNEGSKA (reference sequence). The ends lost 3 bases at V and 5 bases at J; junction bases unmatched: 13.

This clonotype was picked up a small number of times. The CDR3 DNA sequence: TGCAGCGCTTCGACAGGGAGCTCCTACGAGCAGTACTTC. Amino acids: CSASTGSSYEQYF. The chain employs TRBV29-1 and TRBJ2-7; 7 bases line up with TRBD1. Germline CDR1 SQVTM, CDR2 ANQGSEA. Losses at the gene ends were 7 bases for V and 0 bases for J; bases not matched to a gene: 6. CDR3 length: 13 amino acids.

By proportion, this clonotype is medium-sized (0.01 to 0.1%). The chain links TRBV6-1 to TRBJ2-6; D ambiguous. The V and J ends lost 6 bases and 0 bases respectively, with 18 bases between them. CDR3 length: 18 residues. Germline V gives CDR1 MNHNS, CDR2 SASEGT. The CDR3 loop reads CASSLNSPLNSGANVLTF. The CDR3 coding sequence is TGTGCCAGCAGCCTAAACAGTCCTCTAAACTCTGGGGCCAACGTCCTGACTTTC.

The chain employs TRBV29-1 and TRBJ1-5, with 8 bases matching TRBD1. The CDR3 extends over 14 amino acids. The trim removed 6 bases at V and 5 bases at J, leaving 9 bases unmatched. Germline V gives CDR1 SQVTM, CDR2 ANQGSEA. The CDR3 loop reads CSVAPGGSDQPQHF. CDR3 nucleotide sequence: TGCAGCGTGGCACCAGGGGGCTCGGATCAGCCCCAGCATTTT.

V and J are TRBV12-3 or TRBV12-4 and TRBJ2-1; 12 bases map to TRBD2. The CDR3 has 16 residues. After removal of 3 bases from V and 7 bases from J, the junction contained 7 bases not matched to a gene. The CDR3: CASSLPLAGGVNEQFF. In DNA form, the CDR3 reads TGTGCCAGCAGTTTGCCCCTAGCGGGGGGGGTAAATGAGCAGTTCTTC.

J is TRBJ2-5 and V is TRBV21-1; the D call TRBD2 from the table was never checked on the DNA. TRBV21-1 is given as a pseudogene. The CDR3 spans 18 residues. CDR3 sequence (DNA): TGTGCCAGCAGCCTTGGACTAGCGGGGGAACGCCTTGGGGAGACCCAGTACTTC. It yields the protein CASSLGLAGERLGETQYF.

The chain recombines TRBV20-1 with TRBJ2-2; D unresolved. V dropped 3 bases and J dropped 5 bases, with 13 bases sitting between them. Germline lookup yields CDR1 DFQATT and CDR2 SNEGSKA (reference sequence). The CDR3 totals 14 residues. The CDR3 nucleotides read TGCAGTGCTAGGACAACCAGGCTAACCGGGGAGCTGTTTTTT. Amino acids: CSARTTRLTGELFF.

The chain couples TRBV6-5 to TRBJ2-5; D gene ambiguous. Germline V gene lookup returns CDR1 MNHEY and CDR2 SVGAGI. The germline V and J ends were trimmed by 7 bases and 7 bases, with 10 bases remaining between them. This CDR3 contains 11 residues. The CDR3 DNA reads as TGTGCCAGCACTTCCGGTGGGACCCAGTACTTC. It translates to CASTSGGTQYF.

The rearrangement uses TRBV11-2 and TRBJ2-2; D may be TRBD1 (6 bases). The CDR3 runs to 15 residues. V was pared by 4 bases and J by 1 base, with 10 bases between. Germline CDR1 reads SGHAT; CDR2 reads FQNNGV. The CDR3 sequence: CASSSRQENTGELFF. CDR3 bases: TGTGCCAGCAGCTCCCGACAGGAGAACACCGGGGAGCTGTTTTTT.

This clonotype appeared a few times. The chain has TRBV5-1 and TRBJ2-1, with TRBD1 identical over 8 bases. This CDR3 comprises 16 residues. The germline CDR1 and CDR2 sequences are SGHRS and YFSETQ. V trimming: 3 bases; J trimming: 5 bases; junction bases outside the gene matches: 10. CDR3 in DNA: TGCGCCAGCAGCTGGGAAGGTGGGACAGGAAACAATGAGCAGTTCTTC. Its translation: CASSWEGGTGNNEQFF. Full variable domain (remainder filled in from reference TRBV5-1 and TRBJ2-1): KAGVTQTPRYLIKTRGQQVTLSCSPISGHRSVSWYQQTPGQGLQFLFEYFSETQRNKGNFPGRFSGRQFSNSRSEMNVSTLELGDSALYLCASSWEGGTGNNEQFFGPGTRLTVL.

The chain links TRBV4-2 to TRBJ1-1; no firm D call. The CDR3 consists of 11 residues. V dropped 1 base and J dropped 8 bases, with 5 bases sitting between them. CDR1 is LGHNA and CDR2 is YNFKEQ in the germline V gene. The CDR3 DNA reads TGTGCCAGCAGCCAAGGCAGAGAAGCTTTCTTT. This encodes CASSQGREAFF.

V and J are TRBV12-3 or TRBV12-4 and TRBJ2-4; the D is unclear. This CDR3 spans 12 amino acids. Trimming removed 1 base from V and 10 bases from J, with 8 bases in between. The CDR3 reads CASSLVTRIQYF. The CDR3 bases are TGTGCCAGCAGTTTAGTCACCCGAATTCAGTACTTC.

The chain links TRBV12-3 or TRBV12-4 to TRBJ1-5; a weak D match, TRBD1 (5 bases). Trimming left V 0 bases short and J 2 bases short, with 11 bases between. This CDR3 is built from 16 residues. DNA of the CDR3: TGTGCCAGCAGTTTAGCGCAGGGAGTCGGCAATCAGCCCCAGCATTTT. Protein: CASSLAQGVGNQPQHF.